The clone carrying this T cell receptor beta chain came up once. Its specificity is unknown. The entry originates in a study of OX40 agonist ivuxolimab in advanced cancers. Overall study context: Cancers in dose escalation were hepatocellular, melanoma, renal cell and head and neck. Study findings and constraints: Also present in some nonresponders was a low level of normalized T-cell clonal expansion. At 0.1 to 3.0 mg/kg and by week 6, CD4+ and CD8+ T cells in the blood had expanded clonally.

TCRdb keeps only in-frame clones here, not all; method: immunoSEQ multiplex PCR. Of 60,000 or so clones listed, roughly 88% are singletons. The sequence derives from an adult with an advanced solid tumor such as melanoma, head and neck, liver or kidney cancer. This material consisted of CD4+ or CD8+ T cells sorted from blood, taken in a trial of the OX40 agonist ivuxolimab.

The CDR3 DNA sequence: TGTGCCAGCAGTGCACAACAGGGGTACAATGAGCAGTTCTTC. It encodes CASSAQQGYNEQFF. The gene calls are TRBV6-6 and TRBJ2-1, with 7 nucleotides matching TRBD1. This CDR3 has 14 residues. Germline V gene lookup returns CDR1 MNHNY and CDR2 SVGAGI (reference sequence). V gave up 5 bases and J gave up 4 bases; unmatched junction bases: 5.